The 5 T cell receptor beta chains given below trace back to one sample, sequenced in a study of blood T cell repertoires in COVID-19. Produced via immunoSEQ multiplex PCR; TCRdb's table is partial and in-frame only. This table has under 300,000 clones, roughly 90% appearing once. Material: peripheral blood. These receptors were taken from a woman aged 70 to 79 with COVID-19, enrolled during active disease.

This chain uses TRBV6-5 with TRBJ1-6, with no clear D. This CDR3 region has 15 residues. The V and J ends lost 5 bases and 2 bases respectively, with 10 bases between them. Germline lookup yields CDR1 MNHEY and CDR2 SVGAGI. The CDR3 DNA follows: TGTGCCAGCAGTCCTGACGAGGCCTATAATTCACCCCTCCACTTT. As protein: CASSPDEAYNSPLHF.

V and J are TRBV18 and TRBJ1-5, with D possibly matching TRBD1 (5 bases). Trimming removed 3 bases from V and 6 bases from J, with 21 bases in between. The germline CDR1 and CDR2 sequences are KGHSH and LQKENI. The length of the CDR3 is 17 residues. CDR3 DNA: TGTGCCAGCTCACCGCCGCCGGGGCCCAAGGGAGGTCAGCCCCAGCATTTT. This sequence encodes CASSPPPGPKGGQPQHF. Drawing the rest from reference TRBV18 and TRBJ1-5, the complete variable domain is NAGVMQNPRHLVRRRGQEARLRCSPMKGHSHVYWYRQLPEEGLKFMVYLQKENIIDESGMPKERFSAEFPKEGPSILRIQQVVRGDSAAYFCASSPPPGPKGGQPQHFGDGTRLSIL.

The rearrangement uses TRBV2 and TRBJ1-1, with D hard to call. V gave up 3 bases and J gave up 4 bases, with 12 bases separating them. Germline V gene data show CDR1 as SNHLY and CDR2 as FYNNEI. CDR3 length: 14 residues. CDR3: CASSDWGVSTEAFF. The CDR3 bases are TGTGCCAGCAGTGATTGGGGAGTGAGCACTGAAGCTTTCTTT.

The rearrangement uses TRBV4-2 and TRBJ1-5, with unresolved D. The ends were cut back, 0 bases at V and 0 bases at J, with 12 bases in the middle. Germline loops: CDR1 LGHNA, CDR2 YNFKEQ. This CDR3 contains 17 residues. In DNA form, the CDR3 reads TGTGCCAGCAGCCAAGATTATCCGCCAGTTAGCAATCAGCCCCAGCATTTT. Translated, it gives CASSQDYPPVSNQPQHF.

V and J are TRBV5-1 and TRBJ2-5; D is perhaps TRBD2 (6 bases). This CDR3 has 14 amino acids. The germline V gene encodes CDR1 SGHRS and CDR2 YFSETQ. V dropped 4 bases and J dropped 5 bases, with 15 bases sitting between them. The CDR3 bases are TGCGCCAGCAGCGTACAACTGGAGGGGGAGACCCAGTACTTC. Its protein product is CASSVQLEGETQYF. Supplemented by reference TRBV5-1 and TRBJ2-5, the full variable domain reads KAGVTQTPRYLIKTRGQQVTLSCSPISGHRSVSWYQQTPGQGLQFLFEYFSETQRNKGNFPGRFSGRQFSNSRSEMNVSTLELGDSALYLCASSVQLEGETQYFGPGTRLLVL.